The rows below give T cell receptor beta chains drawn from one sample of a study of Ad26.COV2.S vaccination and SARS-CoV-2 variants. Clones were sequenced by immunoSEQ multiplex PCR, and TCRdb holds only the in-frame ones, with some missing. The sample gives 250,000 to 300,000 clones, over 75% of which show up once; about 3.1% is in the top ten. Sample: peripheral blood, taken in a trial of Ad26.COV2.S vaccine versus placebo. These receptors were obtained from a person aged 18-65 years who received the Ad26.COV2.S COVID-19 vaccine or a placebo. Each CDR3 is given with its conserved first and last residue. Each record gives: clone size, D gene, J gene, V gene, CDR3 protein, CDR3 DNA. D genes are given only for firm matches. The listing skips clone size in some rows; elsewhere it reads once, few, many or a size class.

>NA|NA|TRBJ1-1|TRBV9
CASSVGRLTEAFF
TGTGCCAGCAGCGTAGGTAGGCTCACTGAAGCTTTCTTT
>NA|TRBD1|TRBJ2-7|TRBV11-2
CASSSLSDRGYEQYF
TGTGCCAGCAGCTCCCTCTCGGACAGGGGCTACGAGCAGTACTTC
>once|NA|TRBJ2-5|TRBV7-8
CASSLALWQQETQYF
TGTGCCAGCAGCTTAGCGCTGTGGCAGCAAGAGACCCAGTACTTC
>NA|NA|TRBJ2-7|TRBV27
CASSLKNGRYEQYF
TGTGCCAGCAGCTTAAAGAACGGAAGGTACGAGCAGTACTTC
>once|NA|TRBJ1-6|TRBV6-4
CASSVQYNSPLHF
TGTGCCAGCAGTGTACAGTATAATTCACCCCTCCACTTT
>once|TRBD1|TRBJ2-7|TRBV25-1
CASRGQVQSEQYF
TGTGCCAGCAGAGGACAGGTTCAGAGCGAGCAGTACTTC
>NA|NA|TRBJ2-1|TRBV5-1
CASSFSFGSHNEQFF
TGCGCCAGCAGCTTTAGTTTCGGCAGCCACAATGAGCAGTTCTTC
>once|NA|TRBJ1-2|TRBV7-2
CASSLAQSNYGYTF
TGTGCCAGCAGCTTAGCACAGTCTAACTATGGCTACACCTTC
>NA|TRBD2|TRBJ2-5|TRBV10-2
CASSGLAGETQYF
TGCGCCAGCAGTGGACTAGCGGGAGAGACCCAGTACTTC
>once|NA|TRBJ1-6|TRBV30
CASGTRTSPLHF
TGTGCCTCCGGGACAAGAACTTCACCCCTCCACTTT
>NA|NA|TRBJ2-5|TRBV10-1
CASSETFQETQYF
TGCGCCAGCAGTGAGACCTTCCAAGAGACCCAGTACTTC
>NA|TRBD1|TRBJ2-5|TRBV15
CATSPNLNRGQWVQTQYF
TGTGCCACCAGCCCAAACCTAAACAGGGGTCAGTGGGTTCAGACCCAGTACTTC
>NA|NA|TRBJ2-4|TRBV7-9
CASSLKLTRDIQYF
TGTGCCAGCAGCTTAAAACTTACTAGGGACATTCAGTACTTC